These 9 T cell receptor beta chains share one sample of origin, sequenced in a study of blood T cell repertoires in COVID-19. Some clones are missing from TCRdb's copy, which holds only in-frame ones; the method was immunoSEQ multiplex PCR. The table shows approximately 140,000 clones, with about four fifths occurring only once. The sequencing sample was made of peripheral blood. These receptor sequences come from a human donor with acute or convalescent COVID-19. The donor label of this sample is uncertain.

This chain connects TRBV7-9 to TRBJ2-3, with unresolved D. CDR3 length: 12 residues. Germline V CDR1 and CDR2: SEHNR, FQNEAQ (reference sequence). The V end was cut by 5 bases, the J end by 6 bases, with 9 bases between. This CDR3 reads CASSPLGDTQYF. CDR3 sequence (DNA): TGTGCCAGCAGCCCATTGGGCGATACGCAGTATTTT.

The chain links TRBV25-1 to TRBJ1-2; the match to TRBD1 covers 9 bases. Looked up from germline, CDR1 is MGHDK and CDR2 is SYGVNS. With V trimmed by 3 bases and J by 7 bases, 3 bases remained unmatched. The CDR3 contains 13 residues. The CDR3 nucleotides read TGTGCCAGCAGTGACGTGACAGGGGGTGGCTACACCTTC. Translated: CASSDVTGGGYTF.

This clone was detected ten times or more. The chain links TRBV3-1 (or the pseudogene TRBV3-2) to TRBJ1-1; D uncertain. Trimming left V 1 base short and J 4 bases short, with 4 bases between. CDR3 length equals 12 residues. Germline CDR1 is LGHDT and CDR2 is YNNKEL (reference sequence). CDR3 in amino acids: CASSQGSTEAFF. The CDR3 bases are TGTGCCAGCAGCCAAGGGAGCACTGAAGCTTTCTTT.

V is TRBV12-5 and J is TRBJ1-1; TRBD1 aligns across 7 bases. V was pared by 3 bases and J by 0 bases, with 10 bases of the junction left unmatched. The CDR3 runs 17 residues. Germline V gene data show CDR1 as LGHNT and CDR2 as FRNRAP. For the CDR3, the DNA is TGTGCTAGTGGTTTAAAGATCGACAGGGTCATGAACACTGAAGCTTTCTTT. It yields the protein CASGLKIDRVMNTEAFF.

The chain joins TRBV7-8 to TRBJ2-1, with a weak D call TRBD2 (6 bases). Germline-derived CDR1 and CDR2 are SGHVS and FQNEAQ. V was pared by 3 bases and J by 6 bases, with 9 bases between. This CDR3 has 13 residues. CDR3 sequence (DNA): TGTGCCAGCAGCTTGGGGGGAGGCAATGAGCAGTTCTTC. This encodes CASSLGGGNEQFF. The whole variable domain, remainder taken from reference TRBV7-8 and TRBJ2-1, is GAGVSQSPRYKVAKRGQDVALRCDPISGHVSLFWYQQALGQGPEFLTYFQNEAQLDKSGLPSDRFFAERPEGSVSTLKIQRTQQEDSAVYLCASSLGGGNEQFFGPGTRLTVL.

The V and J genes are TRBV3-1 (or the pseudogene TRBV3-2) and TRBJ1-2; possible D gene TRBD1, 5 bases. CDR3 length: 15 amino acids. Germline CDR1 LGHDT, CDR2 YNNKEL (reference sequence). The V and J ends lost 2 bases and 0 bases respectively, with 10 bases between them. The CDR3 region has the DNA TGTGCCAGCAGCCAACAGGGTACGGCTAACTATGGCTACACCTTC. This encodes CASSQQGTANYGYTF.

The gene calls are TRBV29-1 and TRBJ1-2, with D hard to call. V gave up 4 bases and J gave up 2 bases, with 8 bases separating them. The CDR3 is 12 amino acids. Germline V gene sequence: CDR1 SQVTM, CDR2 ANQGSEA. In nucleotides, the CDR3 is TGCAGCGTTGTGACGGGGAACTATGGCTACACCTTC. Translating it yields CSVVTGNYGYTF. The full variable domain, its missing parts supplied by reference TRBV29-1 and TRBJ1-2, is SAVISQKPSRDICQRGTSLTIQCQVDSQVTMMFWYRQQPGQSLTLIATANQGSEATYESGFVIDKFPISRPNLTFSTLTVSNMSPEDSSIYLCSVVTGNYGYTFGSGTRLTVV.

The V gene is TRBV9, the J gene TRBJ1-2; TRBD1 is a possible D gene (6 bases). The CDR3 runs 13 residues. Trimming removed 3 bases at V and 0 bases at J, with 6 bases between. CDR1 and CDR2 (germline): SGDLS, YYNGEE. CDR3 DNA sequence: TGTGCCAGCAGCGGGGGGCCTAACTATGGCTACACCTTC. It specifies CASSGGPNYGYTF.

The chain recombines TRBV5-4 with TRBJ1-2; 7 bases are a match to TRBD1. V lost 4 bases, J lost 2 bases, and 8 bases stayed unmatched. CDR1 SGHNT and CDR2 YYREEE come from the germline V gene (reference sequence). The CDR3 runs 15 residues. The CDR3: CASSQGQRANYGYTF. CDR3 sequence (DNA): TGTGCCAGCAGCCAGGGACAGCGAGCAAACTATGGCTACACCTTC.